The next 15 T cell receptor beta chains were all read from a single sample in a study of blood T cell repertoires in COVID-19 (TCRdb year 2020). Libraries were made using the immunoSEQ multiplex PCR assay. Drawn from immuneACCESS, this table holds only the in-frame rearrangements with V and J called that TCRdb kept. Clones are partly lost; checked studies trace under half to an unresolved V gene and leave the rest unexplained. In all, the sample holds 100,000 to 150,000 clones, and around 85% of those were seen once. Of the sample, about 18% falls within the top ten clones. Material for sequencing was peripheral blood. Source of these receptors: a man aged 25 to 40 with COVID-19, enrolled during active disease.

The rearrangement uses TRBV10-3 and TRBJ1-2; 7 bases fit TRBD1. The germline V gene encodes CDR1 ENHRY and CDR2 SYGVKD. Losses at the gene ends were 8 bases for V and 0 bases for J; bases not matched to a gene: 6. The CDR3 runs to 14 residues. The DNA for the CDR3 is TGTGCCATCGGCGGGACAGCAGCTAACTATGGCTACACCTTC. Its translation: CAIGGTAANYGYTF.

The chain has TRBV9 and TRBJ1-1; D is possibly TRBD1 (6 bases). The CDR3 contains 15 residues. The germline V gene encodes CDR1 SGDLS and CDR2 YYNGEE. V was shortened by 7 bases and J by 0 bases, with 16 bases between the two germline ends. This CDR3 reads CASATGTNMNTEAFF. DNA for the CDR3: TGTGCCAGCGCCACCGGGACAAACATGAACACTGAAGCTTTCTTT.

This clone was recorded once. The V and J genes are TRBV27 and TRBJ1-2; no clear D. V shed 5 bases and J shed 6 bases, with 13 bases lying between them. Germline CDR1 MNHEY, CDR2 SMNVEV (reference sequence). The CDR3 is 13 residues long. CDR3 DNA sequence: TGTGCCAGCAGTACCCAGGCCGGGGATGGCTACACCTTC. Amino acid sequence: CASSTQAGDGYTF.

The genes are TRBV19 and TRBJ2-1; a weak D match, TRBD2 (6 bases). V was shortened by 6 bases and J by 12 bases, with 18 bases between the two germline ends. CDR1 is LNHDA and CDR2 is SQIVND in the germline V gene (reference sequence). This CDR3 has 13 amino acids. The CDR3 sequence is CASRGGVDEVQFF. The CDR3 DNA reads TGTGCCAGTAGAGGCGGGGTTGACGAGGTGCAGTTCTTC.

The chain joins TRBV19 to TRBJ1-1; 7 nucleotides align to TRBD1. Trimming at V came to 5 bases and at J to 0 bases, leaving 3 bases not matched to a gene. The CDR3 spans 14 residues. Germline V gene sequence: CDR1 LNHDA, CDR2 SQIVND (reference sequence). This chain's CDR3 is CASSPQGLNTEAFF. As DNA, the CDR3 is TGTGCCAGTAGTCCACAGGGGCTGAACACTGAAGCTTTCTTT.

The chain recombines TRBV20-1 with TRBJ2-7; D is undetermined. Trimming left V 3 bases short and J 5 bases short, with 11 bases between. From germline, CDR1 is DFQATT and CDR2 SNEGSKA (reference sequence). The CDR3 is 12 amino acids. The CDR3: CSASRQVNEQYF. The CDR3 DNA follows: TGCAGTGCTAGTCGGCAGGTCAACGAGCAGTACTTC.

The sample holds a few counts of this clone. The V gene is TRBV4-3, the J gene TRBJ2-7; D is possibly TRBD2 (7 bases). The CDR3 is 14 residues long. Germline V gene data show CDR1 as LGHNA and CDR2 as YSLEER. V was cut by 5 bases and J by 4 bases, with 15 bases left in between. The chain's CDR3 is CASSEGRGRYEQYF. Written as DNA, the CDR3 is TGCGCCAGCAGCGAGGGGCGGGGGCGGTACGAGCAGTACTTC.

This clone was detected only a few times. The chain employs TRBV30 and TRBJ1-1; no clear D. Trimming left V 0 bases short and J 9 bases short, with 11 bases between. Germline V lookup: CDR1 GTSNPN, CDR2 SVGIG (reference sequence). The CDR3 covers 12 residues. The CDR3 reads CAWSVQQDKAFF. CDR3 coding DNA: TGTGCCTGGAGTGTTCAGCAGGATAAAGCTTTCTTT.

The gene calls are TRBV11-1 and TRBJ2-3, with TRBD1 identical over 9 bases. The germline gives CDR1 SGHAT, CDR2 FQDESV (reference sequence). The CDR3 loop spans 15 amino acids. J gave up 11 bases and V 5 bases, and 14 bases lay outside the gene matches. As DNA, the CDR3 is TGTGCCAGCAGCCCAGGGACAGGGTTTTTCCCCCGGCAGTATTTT. This sequence encodes CASSPGTGFFPRQYF.

The genes are TRBV5-1 and TRBJ2-7, with 7 bases that match TRBD1. V was clipped by 2 bases and J by 3 bases; unmatched bases: 8. The germline V gene has CDR1 SGHRS and CDR2 YFSETQ. This CDR3 comprises 15 residues. The DNA of the CDR3 is TGCGCCAGCAGCTTTGCGTCGGGACAGCACTACGAGCAGTACTTC. It translates to CASSFASGQHYEQYF.

The rearrangement uses TRBV2 and TRBJ1-5; possibly TRBD1 for D (6 bases). V was trimmed by 6 bases and J by 0 bases, leaving 12 bases between them. This CDR3 contains 15 residues. Looked up from germline, CDR1 is SNHLY and CDR2 is FYNNEI. DNA for the CDR3: TGTGCCAGCAGCGCCGGGACAACTAGCAATCAGCCCCAGCATTTT. As protein: CASSAGTTSNQPQHF.

Only a few counts were recorded for this clone. The chain has TRBV11-2 and TRBJ2-3; the match to TRBD1 covers 7 bases. The trim removed 0 bases at V and 2 bases at J, leaving 5 bases unmatched. Germline loops: CDR1 SGHAT, CDR2 FQNNGV. CDR3 length: 16 residues. The chain's CDR3 is CASSLETGAPTDTQYF. Written as DNA, the CDR3 is TGTGCCAGCAGCTTAGAAACAGGGGCCCCCACAGATACGCAGTATTTT.

The chain has TRBV5-1 and TRBJ2-3; TRBD2 matches at 10 bases. This CDR3 contains 18 residues. V lost 0 bases to trimming and J lost 0 bases; unmatched junction nucleotides: 7. Germline lookup yields CDR1 SGHRS and CDR2 YFSETQ. The CDR3 loop is CASSLGLTSGFSTDTQYF. As DNA, the CDR3 is TGCGCCAGCAGCTTGGGACTGACTAGCGGGTTTAGCACAGATACGCAGTATTTT.

The V and J genes are TRBV7-8 and TRBJ2-2; D call uncertain. V lost 5 bases, J lost 1 base, and 11 bases lay in between. This CDR3 has 15 amino acids. Germline CDR1 reads SGHVS; CDR2 reads FQNEAQ. The CDR3 bases are TGTGCCAGCAGCACGGTTGCCATGAACACCGGGGAGCTGTTTTTT. It yields the protein CASSTVAMNTGELFF.

This chain uses TRBV30 with TRBJ1-2; D is unclear. Germline lookup yields CDR1 GTSNPN and CDR2 SVGIG (reference sequence). The CDR3 length is 14 residues. V was clipped by 2 bases and J by 1 base, with 11 bases between them. CDR3 residues: CAWSPKAGNYGYTF. CDR3 nucleotide sequence: TGTGCCTGGAGTCCAAAGGCGGGTAACTATGGCTACACCTTC.